This entry describes one TCR beta chain. There are 14 residues in the CDR3. Trimming shortened V by 0 bases and J by 3 bases, and 7 bases separated the two germline ends. Germline values: CDR1 SGDLS, CDR2 YYNGEE. The sample belongs to a study of control samples from healthy donors and cancer patients. The repertoire was sequenced with immunoSEQ multiplex PCR; TCRdb's copy has only in-frame clones and lacks some. Found here are some 140,000 clones, 80% to 90% of them singletons; the top ten hold approximately 9.4%. This TCR was sampled from a woman in her 30s in good health. Sequenced material: blood. J is TRBJ2-1 and V is TRBV9; D unclear. The DNA for the CDR3 is TGTGCCAGCAGCGTAGGGCGGAACTACAATGAGCAGTTCTTC. Translated: CASSVGRNYNEQFF.